Below are 9 T cell receptor beta chains sequenced from a single sample in a study of T cell responses to AZD1222 COVID-19 vaccine (dated by TCRdb to the early 2020s). Receptor libraries were prepared by the immunoSEQ multiplex PCR assay. TCRdb stores this immuneACCESS table with in-frame sequences only. Part of the clones is absent; in the studies checked, under half of the shortfall reflects unresolved V genes, and no reason is known for the rest. This sample gives roughly 120,000 clones in total; 75% to 90% of them show up just once. The ten largest account for around 4.4% of the sample. The time point tag for this specimen amounts to: about 28 days (+/-7) after the second vaccine dose. Material: peripheral blood, obtained 28 days after the second AZD1222 dose. The receptors shown here come from an adult who received the AZD1222 COVID-19 vaccine.

This clone appeared a single time. The chain is built from TRBV28 and TRBJ1-4, with D perhaps TRBD1 (6 bases). The CDR3 covers 13 residues. Trimming stripped 7 bases from V and 6 bases from J, with 12 bases between. The germline CDR1 and CDR2 sequences are MDHEN and SYDVKM. The DNA of the CDR3 is TGTGCCAGCAAGGGGGAGTTGGATGAAAAACTGTTTTTT. It translates to CASKGELDEKLFF.

This clone was seen only once. The chain carries TRBV11-2 and TRBJ2-5; D not certain. The germline gives CDR1 SGHAT, CDR2 FQNNGV. The CDR3 contains 11 residues. V was cut by 5 bases and J by 4 bases, with 5 bases left in between. The CDR3: CASSPGETQYF. The CDR3 coding sequence is TGTGCCAGCAGCCCAGGAGAGACCCAGTACTTC.

The sample holds one count of this clone. The gene calls are TRBV11-3 and TRBJ2-7; D is ambiguous. V lost 3 bases and J 3 bases, leaving 6 bases between the germline ends. This CDR3 has 12 residues. Germline loops: CDR1 SGHNT, CDR2 YENEEA. In DNA, the CDR3 is TGTGCCAGCAGCTTCCAGGACTACGAGCAGTACTTC. It specifies CASSFQDYEQYF.

The J gene is TRBJ2-3, the V gene TRBV30; no reliable D call. Germline assignment: CDR1 GTSNPN and CDR2 SVGIG (reference sequence). The CDR3 covers 13 residues. Trimming shortened V by 4 bases and J by 0 bases, and 8 bases separated the two germline ends. In DNA form, the CDR3 reads TGTGCCTGGACGCGTTCTAGCACAGATACGCAGTATTTT. Translating it yields CAWTRSSTDTQYF.

V is TRBV5-1 and J is TRBJ2-1; TRBD1 aligns across 9 bases. The CDR3 is 15 residues long. Germline CDR1 SGHRS, CDR2 YFSETQ. V gave up 0 bases and J gave up 5 bases; unmatched junction bases: 3. This chain's CDR3 is CASSLGQGDHNEQFF. The CDR3 DNA sequence: TGCGCCAGCAGCTTGGGACAGGGGGACCACAATGAGCAGTTCTTC.

V is TRBV24-1 and J is TRBJ1-2; no firm D call. The CDR3 has 17 residues. Germline V CDR1 and CDR2: KGHDR, SFDVKD. The ends were cut back, 0 bases at V and 0 bases at J, with 13 bases in the middle. The CDR3 region is CATSDLVYTDTNYGYTF. In DNA form, the CDR3 reads TGTGCCACCAGTGATTTGGTATACACAGACACTAACTATGGCTACACCTTC.

CDR3 nucleotide sequence: TGCAGCGTTGGACAGTTGAACACTGAAGCTTTCTTT. Translation: CSVGQLNTEAFF. The rearrangement uses TRBV29-1 and TRBJ1-1; a possible D gene is TRBD1 (5 bases). There are 12 residues in the CDR3. Germline V gene sequence: CDR1 SQVTM, CDR2 ANQGSEA. Trimming shortened V by 4 bases and J by 0 bases, and 6 bases separated the two germline ends.

This rearrangement joins TRBV7-3 to TRBJ2-1; TRBD1 might be the D (6 bases). The V gene lost 6 bases and the J gene lost 1 base, with 10 bases spanning the gap. Germline CDR1 is SGHTA and CDR2 is FQGTGA. This CDR3 has 14 amino acids. CDR3 nucleotide sequence: TGTGCCAGCAGTCACGGACAGTCCTACAATGAGCAGTTCTTC. Amino acid sequence: CASSHGQSYNEQFF.

This clone showed up just once. The rearrangement uses TRBV5-1 and TRBJ1-1; TRBD1 aligns across 9 bases. The CDR3 has 15 amino acids. Germline assignment: CDR1 SGHRS and CDR2 YFSETQ. Germline trimming cut 0 bases from V and 5 bases from J; bases unmatched to any gene: 5. CDR3 in DNA: TGCGCCAGCAGCTTGGGACAGGGGGAGGGTACTGAAGCTTTCTTT. It is translated as CASSLGQGEGTEAFF.